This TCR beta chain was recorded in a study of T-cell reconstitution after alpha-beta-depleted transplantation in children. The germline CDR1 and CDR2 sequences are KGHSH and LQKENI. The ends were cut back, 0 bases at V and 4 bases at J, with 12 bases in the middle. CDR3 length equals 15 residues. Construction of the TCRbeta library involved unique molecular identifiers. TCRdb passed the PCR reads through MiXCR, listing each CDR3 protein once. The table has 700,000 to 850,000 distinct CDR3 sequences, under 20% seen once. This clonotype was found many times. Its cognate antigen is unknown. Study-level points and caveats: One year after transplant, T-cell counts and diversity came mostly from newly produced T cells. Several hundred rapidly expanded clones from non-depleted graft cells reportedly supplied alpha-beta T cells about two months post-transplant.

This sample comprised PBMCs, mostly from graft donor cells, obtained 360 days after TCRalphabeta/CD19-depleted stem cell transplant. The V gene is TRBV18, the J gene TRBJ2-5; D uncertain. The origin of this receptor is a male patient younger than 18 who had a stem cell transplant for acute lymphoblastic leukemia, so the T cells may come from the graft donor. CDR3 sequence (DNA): TGTGCCAGCTCACCACCGGATTACTACGGAGAGACCCAGTACTTC. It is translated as CASSPPDYYGETQYF. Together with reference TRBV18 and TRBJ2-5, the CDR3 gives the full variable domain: NAGVMQNPRHLVRRRGQEARLRCSPMKGHSHVYWYRQLPEEGLKFMVYLQKENIIDESGMPKERFSAEFPKEGPSILRIQQVVRGDSAAYFCASSPPDYYGETQYFGPGTRLLVL.